The 15 T cell receptor beta chains in this list originate from one sample, sequenced in a study of cytomegalovirus exposure and HLA in healthy donors. In the PCR, 60 Vbeta and 13 Jbeta primers were used. Libraries were prepared by immunoSEQ multiplex PCR; TCRdb keeps only in-frame clonotypes and omits some of them. The sample carries roughly 150,000 clones, more than 60% recorded once. The sequencing sample was made of PBMCs. Source of these receptors: a woman aged 40 to 55 in good health and CMV-seropositive.

Only a few counts were recorded for this clone. The chain recombines TRBV6-1 with TRBJ2-2; 7 bases match TRBD1. The junction had 7 bases not matched to a gene; V was cut back by 6 bases and J by 6 bases. This CDR3 comprises 14 residues. Germline V gene data show CDR1 as MNHNS and CDR2 as SASEGT. CDR3 in amino acids: CASRDNRGPGELFF. The CDR3 DNA reads TGTGCCAGCAGAGACAACAGGGGCCCCGGGGAGCTGTTTTTT.

Concerning this clone itself: Other nucleotide sequences in the sample specify the same CDR3. This chain uses TRBV5-1 with TRBJ2-1, with a weak D call TRBD1 (5 bases). This CDR3 is 15 amino acids long. Per germline, CDR1 SGHRS and CDR2 YFSETQ. V shed 4 bases and J shed 1 base, with 12 bases lying between them. DNA for the CDR3: TGCGCCAGCAGCACCGGGTCAGGGTCCTACAATGAGCAGTTCTTC. This encodes CASSTGSGSYNEQFF.

The chain is built from TRBV15 and TRBJ2-6, with D possibly being TRBD1 (5 bases). This CDR3 has 16 amino acids. V was shortened by 5 bases and J by 0 bases, with 11 bases between the two germline ends. In germline, CDR1 is LNHNV, CDR2 YYDKDF (reference sequence). The CDR3 DNA follows: TGTGCCACCAGCGGCAGACAGCGCTCTGGGGCCAACGTCCTGACTTTC. Encoded protein: CATSGRQRSGANVLTF.

The V gene is TRBV4-1, the J gene TRBJ1-6; 10 nucleotides align to TRBD1. Germline V gives CDR1 MGHRA, CDR2 YSYEKL. V lost 1 base and J lost 3; bases outside the gene matches: 6. The CDR3 consists of 18 residues. CDR3: CASSQVLGQGNYNSPLHF. The CDR3 DNA reads TGCGCCAGCAGCCAAGTTCTGGGACAGGGGAACTATAATTCACCCCTCCACTTT.

V usage is TRBV29-1 and J usage is TRBJ2-2; D is undetermined. The CDR3 has 12 residues. Trimming took 8 bases from V and 0 from J, leaving 7 bases between them. The germline CDR1 and CDR2 sequences are SQVTM and ANQGSEA. In nucleotides, the CDR3 is TGCAGCACCTCGGCGAACACCGGGGAGCTGTTTTTT. Protein sequence: CSTSANTGELFF.

In this sample, this clone turned up a few times. V and J are TRBV7-3 and TRBJ1-2, with no clear D. CDR1 and CDR2 from the germline V gene are SGHTA and FQGTGA. The CDR3 contains 14 residues. Trimming shortened V by 5 bases and J by 7 bases, and 17 bases separated the two germline ends. The CDR3 DNA follows: TGTGCCAGCAGCCCCTCGGGGATTCCCTCTGGCTACACCTTC. It yields the protein CASSPSGIPSGYTF.

This clone was seen only once. This rearrangement joins TRBV29-1 to TRBJ2-3; TRBD2 matches at 7 bases. The CDR3 sequence is 14 residues long. The ends lost 4 bases at V and 2 bases at J; junction bases unmatched: 6. CDR1 SQVTM and CDR2 ANQGSEA come from the germline V gene. Here the CDR3 DNA reads TGCAGCGTTGTTTACGGGGGGATCACAGATACGCAGTATTTT. Translated, it gives CSVVYGGITDTQYF.

The chain combines TRBV15 with TRBJ2-7; 7 bases are a match to TRBD1. The CDR3 is made up of 15 amino acids. Germline assignment: CDR1 LNHNV and CDR2 YYDKDF (reference sequence). V lost 1 base to trimming and J lost 0 bases; unmatched junction nucleotides: 3. CDR3 residues: CATSRAPGGSYEQYF. The CDR3 region has the DNA TGTGCCACCAGCAGAGCTCCAGGGGGCTCCTACGAGCAGTACTTC.

Regarding this clone: Other DNA sequences in the same sample also yield this CDR3. V gene TRBV28 combines with J gene TRBJ1-5; 7 bases are a match to TRBD1. This CDR3 is built from 14 residues. Germline CDR1 MDHEN, CDR2 SYDVKM. V trimming: 7 bases; J trimming: 2 bases; junction bases outside the gene matches: 5. CDR3 region: CASNRDRGNQPQHF. The CDR3 coding sequence is TGTGCCAGCAACCGAGACAGGGGCAATCAGCCCCAGCATTTT. Full variable domain (outside the CDR3, taken from reference TRBV28 and TRBJ1-5): DVKVTQSSRYLVKRTGEKVFLECVQDMDHENMFWYRQDPGLGLRLIYFSYDVKMKEKGDIPEGYSVSREKKERFSLILESASTNQTSMYLCASNRDRGNQPQHFGDGTRLSIL.

The rearrangement joins TRBV6-1 to TRBJ2-2, with 7 positions matching TRBD1. The V gene end was trimmed by 10 bases and the J gene end by 2 bases; junction bases not matched to a gene: 7. The CDR3 has 14 residues. Germline V CDR1 and CDR2: MNHNS, SASEGT. CDR3 bases: TGTGCCACCCAGACAGGGCCCAACACCGGGGAGCTGTTTTTT. Translating it yields CATQTGPNTGELFF.

A single count supports this clone. The V call is TRBV5-4, the J call TRBJ2-7; 8 positions agree with TRBD1. The CDR3 runs 15 residues. Germline V gene lookup returns CDR1 SGHNT and CDR2 YYREEE (reference sequence). After removal of 5 bases from V and 3 bases from J, the junction contained 10 bases not matched to a gene. CDR3 region: CASRAGQGEFYEQYF. The CDR3 DNA follows: TGTGCCAGCAGGGCCGGACAGGGAGAATTCTACGAGCAGTACTTC.

The chain couples TRBV27 to TRBJ1-2; 8 nucleotides match TRBD1. The germline CDR1 and CDR2 sequences are MNHEY and SMNVEV (reference sequence). Trimming at V came to 8 bases and at J to 7 bases, leaving 6 bases not matched to a gene. This CDR3 is 12 amino acids long. CDR3 residues: CASGRTGGGYTF. The CDR3 DNA reads as TGTGCCAGCGGCCGAACAGGGGGTGGCTACACCTTC.

The count of this clone is one. The rearrangement links TRBV15 to TRBJ1-5; perhaps TRBD1 as D (5 bases). V lost 0 bases and J lost 0, with 6 bases in between. Germline V gene lookup returns CDR1 LNHNV and CDR2 YYDKDF (reference sequence). The CDR3 contains 15 residues. The CDR3 reads CATSREQGSNQPQHF. DNA of the CDR3: TGTGCCACCAGCAGAGAGCAGGGTAGCAATCAGCCCCAGCATTTT. Complete variable domain (other parts from reference TRBV15 and TRBJ1-5): DAMVIQNPRYQVTQFGKPVTLSCSQTLNHNVMYWYQQKSSQAPKLLFHYYDKDFNNEADTPDNFQSRRPNTSFCFLDIRSPGLGDTAMYLCATSREQGSNQPQHFGDGTRLSIL.

V usage is TRBV11-3 and J usage is TRBJ2-3, with unresolved D. Germline loops: CDR1 SGHNT, CDR2 YENEEA. Trimming stripped 5 bases from V and 6 bases from J, with 18 bases between. The CDR3 is 15 amino acids. For the CDR3, the DNA is TGTGCCAGCAGCCCGGATTCATCTGCGCGGGATACGCAGTATTTT. It translates to CASSPDSSARDTQYF.

This chain uses TRBV6-6 with TRBJ2-3; 10 bases map to TRBD1. J lost 4 bases, V lost 2 bases, and 3 bases had no gene match. CDR1 MNHNY and CDR2 SVGAGI come from the germline V gene (reference sequence). This CDR3 has 15 amino acids. In nucleotides, the CDR3 is TGTGCCAGCAGTTACACCGGGACAGGGGCAGATACGCAGTATTTT. Its translation is CASSYTGTGADTQYF.